The 13 T cell receptor beta chains presented below share a single source sample, sequenced in a study of cytomegalovirus exposure and HLA in healthy donors. The PCR made use of 60 Vbeta and 13 Jbeta primers. Data came from immunoSEQ multiplex PCR; TCRdb stores just in-frame clones and leaves some out. The sample has roughly 170,000 clones, 65% to 85% seen once. Sequenced: PBMCs. The receptors originated from a woman in her late teens or twenties in good health and CMV-seronegative.

This clone has a single count. The chain employs TRBV7-6 and TRBJ1-6, with 10 bases lining up with TRBD1. The V and J ends lost 1 base and 9 bases, in that order; junction bases with no gene match: 9. This CDR3 comprises 17 residues. The germline CDR1 and CDR2 sequences are SGHVS and FNYEAQ. The CDR3 DNA reads as TGTGCCAGCAGCTTAGTTGCCAAAGGACAGGGGGGTTCACCCCTCCACTTT. Translation: CASSLVAKGQGGSPLHF.

V is TRBV11-2 and J is TRBJ2-2, with 9 bases aligning to TRBD1. This CDR3 region has 15 residues. Germline-derived CDR1 and CDR2 are SGHAT and FQNNGV. V was pared by 3 bases and J by 6 bases, with 5 bases of the junction left unmatched. The CDR3 is CASSLGDRDAGELFF. CDR3 nucleotides: TGTGCCAGCAGCTTGGGGGACAGGGACGCCGGGGAGCTGTTTTTT. The variable domain in full, completed from reference TRBV11-2 and TRBJ2-2, reads EAGVAQSPRYKIIEKRQSVAFWCNPISGHATLYWYQQILGQGPKLLIQFQNNGVVDDSQLPKDRFSAERLKGVDSTLKIQPAKLEDSAVYLCASSLGDRDAGELFFGEGSRLTVL.

V usage is TRBV7-6 and J usage is TRBJ2-7, with 9 bases aligning to TRBD2. Germline trimming cut 3 bases from V and 6 bases from J; bases unmatched to any gene: 18. Per the germline V gene, CDR1 is SGHVS and CDR2 is FNYEAQ. CDR3 length: 18 residues. CDR3 bases: TGTGCCAGCAGCTTGGCATTTGGATTAGCGGGAGAGTCGACCGAGCAGTACTTC. Translated: CASSLAFGLAGESTEQYF.

The V call is TRBV5-4, the J call TRBJ1-1; D is possibly TRBD1 (6 bases). V was cut by 1 base and J by 10 bases, with 11 bases left in between. The CDR3 consists of 12 residues. Per the germline V gene, CDR1 is SGHNT and CDR2 is YYREEE (reference sequence). The CDR3 reads CASSLTGWGAFF. DNA for the CDR3: TGTGCCAGCAGCTTGACAGGGTGGGGAGCTTTCTTT. Based on the CDR3 plus reference TRBV5-4 and TRBJ1-1, the full variable domain is ETGVTQSPTHLIKTRGQQVTLRCSSQSGHNTVSWYQQALGQGPQFIFQYYREEENGRGNFPPRFSGLQFPNYSSELNVNALELDDSALYLCASSLTGWGAFFGQGTRLTVV.

The J gene is TRBJ2-1, the V gene TRBV9; D is possibly TRBD2 (5 bases). This CDR3 is built from 13 residues. CDR1 and CDR2 from the germline V gene are SGDLS and YYNGEE. V was clipped by 4 bases and J by 5 bases, with 10 bases between them. CDR3 bases: TGTGCCAGCAGCCTCGGACTTAACAATGAGCAGTTCTTC. Its protein product is CASSLGLNNEQFF.

The chain recombines TRBV5-1 with TRBJ2-5, with 11 positions matching TRBD1. There are 14 residues in the CDR3. CDR1 is SGHRS, CDR2 YFSETQ, per germline. With V trimmed by 4 bases and J by 4 bases, 3 bases remained unmatched. CDR3 amino acids: CASSPGQGAETQYF. The CDR3 bases are TGCGCCAGCAGCCCTGGACAGGGGGCAGAGACCCAGTACTTC.

V and J are TRBV27 and TRBJ2-2, with D maybe TRBD1 (6 bases). The CDR3 extends over 15 amino acids. V lost 1 base and J 4 bases, leaving 10 bases between the germline ends. The germline gives CDR1 MNHEY, CDR2 SMNVEV (reference sequence). The CDR3, as DNA: TGTGCCAGCAGTTTATTGGGGGCGGGCACCGGGGAGCTGTTTTTT. It specifies CASSLLGAGTGELFF.

The CDR3 loop reads CASSYSGASNQPQHF. The CDR3 nucleotides read TGTGCCAGCAGTTACTCAGGGGCTAGCAATCAGCCCCAGCATTTT. The rearrangement links TRBV6-5 to TRBJ1-5; D possibly corresponds to TRBD1 (5 bases). The germline V gene has CDR1 MNHEY and CDR2 SVGAGI. Between the trimmed V and J ends, which lost 0 bases and 0 bases, there was a span of 6 bases. This CDR3 is 15 amino acids long.

CDR3 sequence reads: CASSQDLTGHTDTQYF. CDR3 DNA sequence: TGTGCCAGCAGCCAAGATTTGACGGGACACACAGATACGCAGTATTTT. This chain joins TRBV14 and TRBJ2-3, with D perhaps matching TRBD1 (6 bases). Deletions cut 0 bases from V and 2 bases from J, with 12 bases between. Germline V lookup: CDR1 SGHDN, CDR2 FVKESK. This CDR3 region has 16 residues.

The genes are TRBV19 and TRBJ2-1, with 9 nucleotides matching TRBD2. V dropped 4 bases and J dropped 9; count of bases not matched to a gene: 13. This CDR3 spans 16 amino acids. The germline V gene encodes CDR1 LNHDA and CDR2 SQIVND (reference sequence). The CDR3 nucleotides are TGTGCCAGTAGTAAATCTAGCGGGGAGGGGATGGGTGAGCAGTTCTTC. As protein: CASSKSSGEGMGEQFF.

This chain uses TRBV28 with TRBJ1-1, with unresolved D. Germline CDR1 is MDHEN and CDR2 is SYDVKM. This CDR3 has 12 amino acids. The germline V and J ends were trimmed by 2 bases and 3 bases, with 4 bases remaining between them. The CDR3 coding sequence is TGTGCCAGCAGTTTACGGTACACTGAAGCTTTCTTT. This encodes CASSLRYTEAFF.

The chain employs TRBV29-1 and TRBJ1-1, with D possibly TRBD1 on 6 matching bases. Trimming left V 4 bases short and J 5 bases short, with 14 bases between. CDR3 length: 13 residues. The germline V gene has CDR1 SQVTM and CDR2 ANQGSEA. The CDR3 sequence: CSVARGGRTEAFF. The CDR3 DNA reads TGCAGCGTTGCTAGGGGGGGGAGGACTGAAGCTTTCTTT.

The chain carries TRBV5-1 and TRBJ2-7; D may be TRBD1 (6 bases). The germline V gene has CDR1 SGHRS and CDR2 YFSETQ. Trimming pared 6 bases from V and 2 bases from J, leaving 15 bases between. The CDR3 has 14 residues. The DNA of the CDR3 is TGCGCCAGCACCTACCAGACAGGCACCTACGAGCAGTACTTC. Amino acid sequence: CASTYQTGTYEQYF.